One and the same sample provided the 2 T cell receptor beta chains below, sequenced in a study of cytomegalovirus exposure and HLA in healthy donors (dated 2017 in TCRdb). Library preparation was by the immunoSEQ multiplex PCR assay. A mixture of 60 forward primers for TCR Vbeta segments and 13 reverse primers for TCR Jbeta segments was used in the multiplex PCR. The table comes from immuneACCESS by way of TCRdb, which keeps in-frame sequences with V and J called. Part of the clones is missing from these tables; in studies checked, under half for an unresolved V gene and the rest for unknown reasons. The sample data list 200,000 or so clones, and over 70% of these were observed just once. Around 2.1% of the sample is in the top ten clones. The sample was PBMCs. The receptor source for this set is a woman aged 18-29 years in good health and CMV-seropositive.

This chain connects TRBV29-1 to TRBJ1-1, with 7 bases lining up with TRBD1. Germline trimming cut 3 bases from V and 4 bases from J; bases unmatched to any gene: 5. The germline V gene encodes CDR1 SQVTM and CDR2 ANQGSEA. There are 13 residues in the CDR3. In DNA, the CDR3 is TGCAGCGTTGAGGGGGACAGCCCCACTGAAGCTTTCTTT. Translating gives CSVEGDSPTEAFF.

V usage is TRBV30 and J usage is TRBJ2-5; 9 nucleotides line up with TRBD1. J lost 3 bases, V lost 2 bases, and 1 base had no gene match. CDR1 is GTSNPN and CDR2 is SVGIG in the germline V gene (reference sequence). The CDR3 sequence is 13 residues long. The CDR3 DNA is TGTGCCTGGAGTAGACAGGGGGAAGAGACCCAGTACTTC. This translates into CAWSRQGEETQYF.